Below are 8 T cell receptor beta chains sequenced from a single sample in a study of blood T cell repertoires in COVID-19. The method was immunoSEQ multiplex PCR; TCRdb's version includes in-frame clones alone and lacks a portion of them. Altogether fewer than 250,000 clones are present, 82% being singletons, with the ten largest covering 7.8%. Sequenced: peripheral blood. These receptors all stem from a woman aged 60 to 75 with COVID-19, enrolled during active disease.

In its sample, this clone was seen a few times. This chain joins TRBV28 and TRBJ2-3; 7 bases line up with TRBD2. The V and J ends lost 5 bases and 0 bases, in that order; junction bases with no gene match: 11. CDR3 size: 17 residues. Germline assignment: CDR1 MDHEN and CDR2 SYDVKM. The CDR3 nucleotides are TGTGCCAGCAGTGCATCCCTAGCGGCCATAAGCACAGATACGCAGTATTTT. Translation: CASSASLAAISTDTQYF.

V gene TRBV12-3 or TRBV12-4 combines with J gene TRBJ1-3; possibly TRBD1 for D (6 bases). The CDR3 covers 13 residues. Deletions cut 5 bases from V and 8 bases from J, with 13 bases between. The CDR3 loop is CASSIGGGHTIYF. CDR3 bases: TGTGCCAGCAGTATAGGAGGGGGACACACCATATATTTT.

This chain joins TRBV5-4 and TRBJ2-2, with 7 nucleotides matching TRBD2. The CDR3 has 14 amino acids. With V trimmed by 7 bases and J by 5 bases, 8 bases remained unmatched. Germline loops: CDR1 SGHNT, CDR2 YYREEE (reference sequence). CDR3 coding DNA: TGTGCCAGCGAGCAGGCTAGCGGAACCGGGGAGCTGTTTTTT. Translation: CASEQASGTGELFF. The variable domain in full, completed from reference TRBV5-4 and TRBJ2-2, reads ETGVTQSPTHLIKTRGQQVTLRCSSQSGHNTVSWYQQALGQGPQFIFQYYREEENGRGNFPPRFSGLQFPNYSSELNVNALELDDSALYLCASEQASGTGELFFGEGSRLTVL.

The J gene is TRBJ1-2, the V gene TRBV10-3, with TRBD1 matching 9 bases. The ends lost 5 bases at V and 4 bases at J; junction bases unmatched: 14. The CDR3 spans 17 residues. Germline CDR1 reads ENHRY; CDR2 reads SYGVKD. CDR3 loop: CAISQGGQGGVSYGYTF. The CDR3, as DNA: TGTGCCATCAGTCAGGGGGGACAGGGAGGAGTGAGCTATGGCTACACCTTC.

The genes are TRBV12-1 and TRBJ2-7; the D segment call TRBD1 is taken from the table without a DNA check. TRBV12-1 has pseudogene status. CDR3 length equals 15 residues. DNA for the CDR3: TGTGCCAGCAGCTTCCGGGACATCTATTCCTACGAGCAGTACGTC. Its protein is CASSFRDIYSYEQYV.

The chain couples TRBV7-8 to TRBJ2-1, with TRBD1 matching 11 bases. Per the germline V gene, CDR1 is SGHVS and CDR2 is FQNEAQ. This CDR3 contains 22 residues. The junction had 23 bases not matched to a gene; V was cut back by 3 bases and J by 4 bases. The CDR3 protein is CASSFGTGGERYILTTYNEQFF. The CDR3 nucleotides are TGTGCCAGCAGCTTTGGGACAGGGGGAGAACGGTATATCCTCACAACATACAATGAGCAGTTCTTC.

This chain joins TRBV7-8 and TRBJ1-3, with D perhaps matching TRBD1 (5 bases). Trimming removed 3 bases at V and 0 bases at J, with 12 bases between. Germline V gene sequence: CDR1 SGHVS, CDR2 FQNEAQ. The CDR3 length is 16 residues. The CDR3 loop is CASSLFRGVSGNTIYF. In DNA form, the CDR3 reads TGTGCCAGCAGCTTGTTTCGGGGGGTCTCTGGAAACACCATATATTTT.

A few counts support this clone. The chain combines TRBV5-1 with TRBJ1-1; D is perhaps TRBD1 (5 bases). The CDR3 consists of 15 residues. V lost 0 bases to trimming and J lost 7 bases, with 16 bases between them. Germline V gives CDR1 SGHRS, CDR2 YFSETQ. The CDR3 DNA follows: TGCGCCAGCAGCTTGGGAACTCAGGGCGGCGGTGAAGCTTTCTTT. This encodes CASSLGTQGGGEAFF.